What follows are 28 T cell receptor beta chains derived from one specimen sequenced in a study of esophageal squamous cell carcinoma under preoperative chemotherapy. Time point: before preoperative PTX-NDP chemotherapy. From the PCR reads, TCRdb called clonotypes with MiXCR, one entry per CDR3 protein. The sample includes about 30,000 distinct CDR3 sequences, under 55% of them seen just once. The sample was taken from a patient given preoperative chemotherapy. These receptors originate from a human donor with esophageal squamous cell carcinoma. The donor label of this sample is uncertain.

Note on this clonotype: This could be a read error, since a much larger clone is one nucleotide away. The chain employs TRBV7-8 and TRBJ2-1; tentative D call: TRBD1 (5 bases). Germline lookup yields CDR1 SGHVS and CDR2 FQNEAQ. The CDR3 consists of 12 residues. DNA of the CDR3: TGTGCCAACAGCTTAGACAGCGACGAGCAGTTCTTC. Amino acid sequence: CANSLDSDEQFF.

This clonotype is a singleton in its sample. The CDR3 here is CASSLRHRVNEQYF. The CDR3 DNA reads as TGTGCCAGCAGCTTGCGACACAGGGTCAATGAGCAGTACTTC. V and J are TRBV11-3 and TRBJ2-1, with a possible D match to TRBD1 (6 bases). The end of the DNA fits TRBJ2-7 better, so the J call may be wrong. The CDR3 extends over 14 amino acids. From germline, CDR1 is SGHNT and CDR2 YENEEA.

As regards this clonotype: One end of the junction is discordant with germline, which a read error may explain. The rearrangement joins TRBV11-3 to TRBJ2-2, with D possibly matching TRBD2 (6 bases). CDR3 length: 13 amino acids. From germline, CDR1 is SGHNT and CDR2 YENEEA. CDR3 nucleotide sequence: TGTGCCAGCAGCCCCCTCCCCAACCGGGAGCAGTTTTTT. Protein sequence: CASSPLPNREQFF.

This clonotype was observed a few times. This chain links TRBV12-3 or TRBV12-4 with TRBJ2-5; 7 nucleotides align to TRBD2. There are 13 residues in the CDR3. J lost 0 bases, V lost 10 bases, and 5 bases had no gene match. In DNA, the CDR3 is TGTGCCACTTCCCTAGCGGACCAAGAGACCCAGTACTTC. This gives the protein CATSLADQETQYF.

This clonotype was observed a few times. The J gene is TRBJ2-1, the V gene TRBV5-4; 11 bases line up with TRBD2. Germline-derived CDR1 and CDR2 are SGHNT and YYREEE (reference sequence). J was trimmed by 1 base and V by 0 bases; bases with no gene match: 9. The CDR3 runs 19 residues. The CDR3 nucleotides are TGTGCCAGCAGCTTGGATGGTAGCGGGAGGGCCGGGTCCTACAATGAGCAGTTCTTC. This sequence encodes CASSLDGSGRAGSYNEQFF. Supplemented by reference TRBV5-4 and TRBJ2-1, the full variable domain reads ETGVTQSPTHLIKTRGQQVTLRCSSQSGHNTVSWYQQALGQGPQFIFQYYREEENGRGNFPPRFSGLQFPNYSSELNVNALELDDSALYLCASSLDGSGRAGSYNEQFFGPGTRLTVL.

CDR3 residues: CASSLDRGVNTGELFF. The CDR3 DNA reads as TGTGCCAGCAGCTTAGACAGGGGGGTGAACACCGGGGAGCTGTTTTTT. The genes are TRBV7-9 and TRBJ2-2; 8 bases are a match to TRBD1. There are 16 residues in the CDR3. J was trimmed by 1 base and V by 1 base; bases with no gene match: 2. The germline V gene encodes CDR1 SEHNR and CDR2 FQNEAQ (reference sequence).

With regard to this clonotype: Given a much more abundant clone one base away, this may be a read error. The rearrangement uses TRBV4-1 and TRBJ2-5; 9 bases map to TRBD2. The germline V gene has CDR1 MGHRA and CDR2 YSYEKL. V trimming: 5 bases; J trimming: 11 bases; junction bases outside the gene matches: 12. The CDR3 extends over 14 amino acids. As DNA, the CDR3 is TGCGCCAGCAGCGCGCGGGAGGGGGGTAATGAGCAGTACTTC. Translated, it gives CASSAREGGNEQYF.

The J gene is TRBJ1-1, the V gene TRBV6-1, with TRBD1 identical over 7 bases. The J segment lost 7 bases and the V segment lost 5 bases, leaving 4 bases of the junction unmatched. The length of the CDR3 is 12 residues. CDR1 and CDR2 (germline): MNHNS, SASEGT. Here the CDR3 reads CASSRQGGEAFF. CDR3 sequence (DNA): TGTGCCAGCAGTAGACAGGGCGGTGAAGCTTTCTTT.

The genes are TRBV7-2 and TRBJ2-3; 7 nucleotides agree with TRBD2. This CDR3 region has 15 residues. With 4 bases clipped from V and 12 bases from J, the junction kept 16 bases outside the gene matches. Germline V lookup: CDR1 SGHTA, CDR2 FQGNSA. CDR3 amino acids: CASSSGGGAKNIQYF. The DNA for the CDR3 is TGTGCCAGCAGCTCTGGGGGGGGAGCCAAAAATATTCAGTATTTT.

This clonotype came up a few times. This chain uses TRBV12-3 or TRBV12-4 with TRBJ2-5; possible D gene TRBD1, 6 bases. V was shortened by 7 bases and J by 4 bases, with 19 bases between the two germline ends. The CDR3 totals 15 residues. CDR3 residues: CASTEGGRVGETQYF. The CDR3 DNA reads as TGTGCCAGCACCGAAGGGGGACGGGTGGGAGAGACCCAGTACTTC.

In the case of this clonotype: The junction differs from germline at one of its ends, possibly a read error. The chain links TRBV7-6 to TRBJ2-3; 9 nucleotides agree with TRBD2. The germline V gene has CDR1 SGHVS and CDR2 FNYEAQ. The CDR3 extends over 15 amino acids. This chain's CDR3 is CAAGRGGRDPETQYF. The CDR3 region has the DNA TGTGCCGCCGGGCGGGGGGGCCGTGACCCAGAGACGCAGTATTTC.

V is TRBV11-2 and J is TRBJ2-3; 10 nucleotides agree with TRBD1. Germline CDR1 SGHAT, CDR2 FQNNGV. The V segment lost 5 bases and the J segment 10 bases; nucleotides outside the gene matches: 24. The CDR3 runs 19 residues. CDR3 sequence reads: CASSRSGTGASLGTEAQYF. In DNA, the CDR3 is TGTGCCAGCAGCCGGTCCGGGACAGGGGCCTCATTGGGCACCGAGGCGCAGTATTTT.

The chain combines TRBV5-8 with TRBJ2-3; TRBD1 might be the D (6 bases). The CDR3 length is 16 residues. In germline, CDR1 is SGHTS, CDR2 YDEGEE. V shed 7 bases and J shed 0 bases, with 18 bases lying between them. CDR3 loop: CASDLGAKGSTDTQYF. Here the CDR3 DNA reads TGTGCCAGCGATCTGGGGGCGAAGGGGAGCACAGATACGCAGTATTTT.

The chain joins TRBV7-9 to TRBJ2-5; a weak D match, TRBD1 (6 bases). Germline V gives CDR1 SEHNR, CDR2 FQNEAQ (reference sequence). There are 12 residues in the CDR3. The V gene lost 6 bases and the J gene lost 10 bases, with 15 bases spanning the gap. The CDR3: CASRADQGIQYF. The DNA for the CDR3 is TGTGCCAGCAGAGCTGACCAGGGGATCCAGTACTTC.

In this sample, this clonotype is medium-sized. This chain uses TRBV6-5 with TRBJ2-2; the match to TRBD1 covers 8 bases. Germline V CDR1 and CDR2: MNHEY, SVGAGI. Trimming cost V 6 bases and J 2 bases; bases outside gene matches: 5. The CDR3 loop spans 15 amino acids. Written as DNA, the CDR3 is TGTGCCAGCAGACCCGGGACAGGCAACACCGGGGAGCTGTTTTTT. Translating gives CASRPGTGNTGELFF.

This clonotype was counted a single time. Without the conserved terminal phenylalanine or tryptophan, this CDR3 likely stems from a read error. The DNA is omitted, as the CDR3 cannot be located on it reliably, and the CDR3 follows TCRdb's listing. The V and J genes are TRBV7-6 and TRBJ2-5; TRBD2 was called by the table and not checked on the DNA. Both ends counted, the CDR3 spans 14 residues. Germline CDR1 is SGHVS and CDR2 is FNYEAQ. CDR3: CASSLDGEQETQFS.

The chain combines TRBV11-2 with TRBJ2-3; a possible D gene is TRBD2 (5 bases). Looked up from germline, CDR1 is SGHAT and CDR2 is FQNNGV. With 5 bases removed from V and 0 bases from J, the gap between germline ends came to 15 bases. The length of the CDR3 is 16 residues. CDR3 sequence (DNA): TGTGCCAGCAGCCTGATAGCGAGCTTTAGCACAGATACGCAGTATTTT. Protein product: CASSLIASFSTDTQYF. Full variable domain (outside the CDR3, taken from reference TRBV11-2 and TRBJ2-3): EAGVAQSPRYKIIEKRQSVAFWCNPISGHATLYWYQQILGQGPKLLIQFQNNGVVDDSQLPKDRFSAERLKGVDSTLKIQPAKLEDSAVYLCASSLIASFSTDTQYFGPGTRLTVL.

Many counts were recorded for this clonotype. The rearrangement joins TRBV6-2 or TRBV6-3 to TRBJ2-1; 9 positions agree with TRBD2. The CDR3 is made up of 15 amino acids. Trimming cost V 5 bases and J 9 bases; bases outside gene matches: 11. From germline, CDR1 is MNHEY and CDR2 SVGEGT. The CDR3 loop is CASSHRLAEPSEQFF. In DNA form, the CDR3 reads TGTGCCAGCAGTCACCGACTAGCGGAGCCCTCTGAGCAGTTCTTC.

This rearrangement joins TRBV12-3 or TRBV12-4 to TRBJ2-5; D might be TRBD2 (6 bases). TRBJ2-1 matches the DNA end more closely, so the J call is doubtful. The CDR3 is 14 amino acids. CDR3: CASSLTGAIDEQFF. The CDR3 DNA is TGTGCCAGCAGTTTAACGGGAGCAATAGATGAGCAGTTCTTC.

The rearrangement uses TRBV6-1 and TRBJ2-4; weak D call: TRBD2 (7 bases). With 4 bases removed from V and 13 bases from J, the gap between germline ends came to 29 bases. CDR3 length: 17 residues. The germline CDR1 and CDR2 sequences are MNHNS and SASEGT. The CDR3 spells CASSAPVGGGVKDTQYF. For the CDR3, the DNA is TGTGCCAGCAGTGCCCCCGTAGGGGGGGGCGTCAAAGACACGCAGTACTTC.

Turning to this clonotype: A junction end diverges from the germline sequence, so it may reflect a read error. The V and J genes are TRBV7-2 and TRBJ2-4; 8 bases agree with TRBD2. This CDR3 is 16 amino acids long. Germline V gene sequence: CDR1 SGHTA, CDR2 FQGNSA. The CDR3 coding sequence is TGTGCGAGCAGCGCACCGGGAGGGAGAGCCAAAGATACGCAGTATTTC. Translated, it gives CASSAPGGRAKDTQYF.

J is TRBJ2-5 and V is TRBV7-8; 7 bases fit TRBD2. The CDR3 is 13 amino acids. With 6 bases clipped from V and 2 bases from J, the junction kept 3 bases outside the gene matches. Germline V gene lookup returns CDR1 SGHVS and CDR2 FQNEAQ. The CDR3 sequence is CASRTSRQETQYF. In DNA, the CDR3 is TGTGCCAGCAGGACTAGCAGGCAAGAGACCCAGTACTTC.

This clonotype showed up many times. The J gene is TRBJ2-3, the V gene TRBV12-3 or TRBV12-4; no definite D call. The CDR3 runs 16 residues. V was cut by 7 bases and J by 1 base, with 18 bases left in between. CDR3 in DNA: TGTGCCAGCACCGCCTTGACGAGCTCTCGCACAGATACGCAGTATTTT. This codes for CASTALTSSRTDTQYF.

This clonotype was recorded a few times. This sequence joins TRBV7-9 and TRBJ2-1; D perhaps matches TRBD1 (5 bases). The ends were cut back, 5 bases at V and 0 bases at J, with 17 bases in the middle. This CDR3 region has 17 residues. Germline CDR1 reads SEHNR; CDR2 reads FQNEAQ (reference sequence). The CDR3 loop is CASSTEQELYSYNEQFF. The CDR3 nucleotides read TGTGCCAGCAGCACAGAACAGGAGCTTTACTCCTACAATGAGCAGTTCTTC.

As regards this clonotype: Compared with germline, one end of the junction differs, possibly owing to a read error. This chain uses TRBV7-6 with TRBJ2-5; 7 nucleotides align to TRBD2. The CDR3 sequence is 17 residues long. The V gene's germline CDR1 is SGHVS and CDR2 FNYEAQ. Here the CDR3 reads CASSSTPRTRRGETWYF. The CDR3 bases are TGTGCCAGCAGCTCCACACCCCGGACTAGGCGGGGAGAGACCTGGTATTTC.

The rearrangement uses TRBV7-9 and TRBJ2-5; either TRBD1 or TRBD2 may fit D (5 bases each). V lost 5 bases and J 11 bases, leaving 21 bases between the germline ends. This CDR3 is 14 amino acids long. The germline V gene has CDR1 SEHNR and CDR2 FQNEAQ (reference sequence). This CDR3 reads CASSPGLGVGRQYF. The CDR3, as DNA: TGTGCCAGCAGCCCCGGTCTGGGGGTGGGTCGGCAGTACTTC.

The chain couples TRBV5-1 to TRBJ2-1; 10 bases match TRBD2. Trimming removed 4 bases from V and 5 bases from J; junction bases left unmatched: 3. The CDR3 totals 14 residues. Per the germline V gene, CDR1 is SGHRS and CDR2 is YFSETQ. CDR3 sequence (DNA): TGCGCCAGCAGCCGACTAGCGGGTAACAATGAGCAGTTCTTC. This encodes CASSRLAGNNEQFF. The full variable domain, in which reference TRBV5-1 and TRBJ2-1 provide the parts outside the CDR3, is KAGVTQTPRYLIKTRGQQVTLSCSPISGHRSVSWYQQTPGQGLQFLFEYFSETQRNKGNFPGRFSGRQFSNSRSEMNVSTLELGDSALYLCASSRLAGNNEQFFGPGTRLTVL.

This chain connects TRBV6-5 to TRBJ2-1; unclear D gene. The V gene lost 5 bases and the J gene lost 2 bases, with 10 bases spanning the gap. The germline CDR1 and CDR2 sequences are MNHEY and SVGAGI. The CDR3 contains 14 residues. The CDR3 nucleotides are TGTGCCAGCAGTCCCTCGTCAACCTACAATGAGCAGTTCTTC. Amino acids: CASSPSSTYNEQFF.